The 7 T cell receptor beta chains below come from one sample, sequenced in a study of T cell changes during pregnancy in multiple sclerosis. TCRdb's table, derived via immunoSEQ multiplex PCR, lists solely in-frame clones and lacks some. The repertoire consists of 130,000 or so clones, with roughly 92% occurring once and the leading ten covering 6.2%. Specimen: peripheral blood, collected before pregnancy. These receptors were taken from a female donor with multiple sclerosis, enrolled in a pregnancy study.

The chain has TRBV6-6 and TRBJ1-5; possible D gene TRBD1, 6 bases. There are 16 residues in the CDR3. Deletions cut 6 bases from V and 2 bases from J, with 17 bases between. Looked up from germline, CDR1 is MNHNY and CDR2 is SVGAGI (reference sequence). The CDR3 DNA follows: TGTGCCAGCAGAGACCCCAGGGGTGAGGGCAATCAGCCCCAGCATTTT. Its translation is CASRDPRGEGNQPQHF.

A remark on this clone: At one boundary the junction diverges from the germline segment, which might be a read error. Other DNA sequences from this sample encode an identical CDR3 as well. V usage is TRBV10-3 and J usage is TRBJ2-1; D is possibly TRBD2 (6 bases). The CDR3 is 15 amino acids. Per germline, CDR1 ENHRY and CDR2 SYGVKD. CDR3 sequence reads: CAISEEGGIRNEQFF. CDR3 sequence (DNA): TGTGCCATTAGTGAAGAAGGCGGGATTAGGAATGAGCAGTTCTTC.

The chain uses TRBV4-2 and TRBJ2-2, with 9 bases that match TRBD2. Germline CDR1 is LGHNA and CDR2 is YNFKEQ. The J segment lost 0 bases and the V segment lost 2 bases, leaving 7 bases of the junction unmatched. The CDR3 is 18 amino acids. The CDR3 DNA is TGTGCCAGCAGCCAATACTTTTCTAGCGGGACGAACACCGGGGAGCTGTTTTTT. It yields the protein CASSQYFSSGTNTGELFF.

The chain uses TRBV2 and TRBJ2-7, with 8 bases fitting TRBD2. The CDR3 contains 16 residues. Germline V CDR1 and CDR2: SNHLY, FYNNEI. V lost 0 bases to trimming and J lost 1 base; unmatched junction nucleotides: 5. CDR3 residues: CASSEAIGRVSYEQYF. The CDR3 nucleotides read TGTGCCAGCAGTGAAGCCATCGGGAGGGTTTCCTACGAGCAGTACTTC.

The chain has TRBV19 and TRBJ1-1; 9 nucleotides align to TRBD1. This CDR3 comprises 17 residues. V lost 5 bases, J lost 0 bases, and 10 bases stayed unmatched. Germline CDR1 LNHDA, CDR2 SQIVND (reference sequence). CDR3 nucleotides: TGTGCCAGTAGTGCGGGGACAGGGTGGCGTATGAACACTGAAGCTTTCTTT. This translates into CASSAGTGWRMNTEAFF.

The rearrangement uses TRBV7-9 and TRBJ2-7; D is uncertain. The CDR3 contains 12 residues. In germline, CDR1 is SEHNR, CDR2 FQNEAQ (reference sequence). Between the trimmed V and J ends, which lost 4 bases and 2 bases, there was a span of 6 bases. CDR3 region: CASSSTPYEQYF. CDR3 coding DNA: TGTGCCAGCAGCTCTACCCCCTACGAGCAGTACTTC.

The CDR3: CSARTQGGFDEQYF. CDR3 in DNA: TGCAGCGCCCGAACGCAGGGCGGCTTCGACGAGCAGTACTTC. J is TRBJ2-7 and V is TRBV29-1; D possibly corresponds to TRBD1 (5 bases). The germline V and J ends were trimmed by 7 bases and 5 bases, with 21 bases remaining between them. The CDR3 is made up of 14 amino acids. CDR1 SQVTM and CDR2 ANQGSEA come from the germline V gene.